These 7 T cell receptor beta chains share one sample of origin, sequenced in a study of beta chain features in type 1 diabetes. The entirety of the isolated RNA underwent reverse transcription, so expressed TCRB transcripts were sequenced. This table comes from immunoSEQ multiplex PCR, and its TCRdb copy is limited to in-frame clones, with some not included. Here the sample spans some 350,000 clones, roughly 12% being singletons. Overall study findings and caveats: In all four CD4+ subsets, TCRB CDR3 length was significantly, moderately reduced in type 1 diabetes.

Antigens for these TCRs are unknown. Sequences were obtained from naive CD4+ T cells from blood. These receptors were collected from a woman aged 18-29 years with type 1 diabetes.

V is TRBV11-2 and J is TRBJ2-3, with unresolved D. The V end lost 0 bases, the J end lost 4 bases, and 11 bases lay between the germline ends. CDR3 length: 15 residues. Per the germline V gene, CDR1 is SGHAT and CDR2 is FQNNGV. CDR3 protein: CASSLDSSWSDTQYF. CDR3 in DNA: TGTGCCAGCAGCTTAGATAGCTCGTGGTCAGATACGCAGTATTTT.

The rearrangement joins TRBV30 to TRBJ2-7; possibly TRBD2 for D (6 bases). The germline V gene has CDR1 GTSNPN and CDR2 SVGIG (reference sequence). The V end was cut by 0 bases, the J end by 7 bases, with 16 bases between. This CDR3 contains 14 residues. The CDR3 DNA follows: TGTGCCTGGAGTGTACTGGGGGGTACGAGGGAGCAGTACTTC. This gives the protein CAWSVLGGTREQYF. Supplemented by reference TRBV30 and TRBJ2-7, the full variable domain reads SQTIHQWPATLVQPVGSPLSLECTVEGTSNPNLYWYRQAAGRGLQLLFYSVGIGQISSEVPQNLSASRPQDRQFILSSKKLLLSDSGFYLCAWSVLGGTREQYFGPGTRLTVT.

This clone was found a few times. The CDR3 spells CASSSGGGQGLFEQFF. CDR3 in DNA: TGTGCCAGTAGCAGCGGTGGGGGACAGGGTCTATTTGAGCAGTTCTTC. V gene TRBV19 combines with J gene TRBJ2-1; 9 nucleotides line up with TRBD1. J gave up 9 bases and V 6 bases, and 15 bases lay outside the gene matches. The CDR3 has 16 amino acids. CDR1 LNHDA and CDR2 SQIVND come from the germline V gene (reference sequence).

A note on this clone: The sample carries other DNA sequences with the same CDR3. The chain recombines TRBV2 with TRBJ1-5; D perhaps matches TRBD1 (5 bases). Per the germline V gene, CDR1 is SNHLY and CDR2 is FYNNEI. The CDR3 is made up of 14 amino acids. V lost 1 base, J lost 4 bases, and 8 bases lay in between. For the CDR3, the DNA is TGTGCCAGCAGTGAAGGGCAGGGAAATCAGCCCCAGCATTTT. Amino acids: CASSEGQGNQPQHF.

V gene TRBV11-2 combines with J gene TRBJ1-1; D gene uncertain. CDR3 length equals 13 residues. Germline V CDR1 and CDR2: SGHAT, FQNNGV. Trimming cost V 0 bases and J 7 bases, with 9 bases left between them. DNA for the CDR3: TGTGCCAGCAGCTTAGATCCACTACTTGAAGCTTTCTTT. Protein: CASSLDPLLEAFF.

V gene TRBV10-3 combines with J gene TRBJ2-7, with D tentatively TRBD1 (6 bases). V was trimmed by 4 bases and J by 0 bases, leaving 13 bases between them. This CDR3 spans 15 amino acids. The germline CDR1 and CDR2 sequences are ENHRY and SYGVKD. The CDR3 bases are TGTGCCATCAGTGTCCGGGACAAAGGCTCCTACGAGCAGTACTTC. Translating it yields CAISVRDKGSYEQYF.

The CDR3 bases are TGTGCCAGCAGTTACTCCGGACAGGACCACTACGAGCAGTACTTC. Translation gives CASSYSGQDHYEQYF. This rearrangement joins TRBV6-5 to TRBJ2-7; 7 bases match TRBD1. The CDR3 is 15 amino acids. With 0 bases clipped from V and 3 bases from J, the junction kept 5 bases outside the gene matches. Per the germline V gene, CDR1 is MNHEY and CDR2 is SVGAGI.